The 30 T cell receptor beta chains listed next were all sequenced from one sample in a study of blood T cell dynamics during melanoma immunotherapy. The protocol was immunoSEQ multiplex PCR, while the TCRdb copy is restricted to in-frame clones and leaves out a portion. The sample holds roughly 6,500 clones, approximately 88% seen once. Specified time point: pre-treatment baseline. Sequencing used blood, obtained from a patient treated with checkpoint blockade. These receptors came from a human donor with melanoma.

A few counts support this clone. The rearrangement uses TRBV6-5 and TRBJ1-1; 8 bases agree with TRBD1. This CDR3 has 15 amino acids. CDR1 is MNHEY, CDR2 SVGAGI, per germline. CDR3 nucleotide sequence: TGTGTCACGAAGCCTCCAGGGGGCGCGGTCACTGAAGCTTTCTTT. It specifies CVTKPPGGAVTEAFF.

This chain connects TRBV19 to TRBJ1-6; weak D call: TRBD1 (6 bases). Looked up from germline, CDR1 is LNHDA and CDR2 is SQIVND (reference sequence). This CDR3 contains 14 residues. The V gene lost 7 bases and the J gene lost 7 bases, with 14 bases spanning the gap. The chain's CDR3 is CASTRGRGNSPLHF. DNA of the CDR3: TGTGCCAGTACGAGGGGCAGGGGCAATTCACCCCTCCACTTT.

The rearrangement uses TRBV6-1 and TRBJ2-3, with D perhaps given as TRBD1 or TRBD2 (5 bases each). V lost 7 bases and J lost 1, with 12 bases in between. CDR3 length: 14 residues. From germline, CDR1 is MNHNS and CDR2 SASEGT. CDR3 sequence reads: CASNRDGGTDTQYF. The CDR3 coding sequence is TGTGCCAGCAACCGGGACGGGGGCACAGATACGCAGTATTTT.

This clone was found once. This rearrangement joins TRBV7-9 to TRBJ2-3; the D gene could be TRBD1 or TRBD2 (6 bases each). From germline, CDR1 is SEHNR and CDR2 FQNEAQ (reference sequence). V was trimmed by 5 bases and J by 0 bases, leaving 12 bases between them. CDR3 length equals 15 residues. This chain's CDR3 is CASSPGGPSTDTQYF. CDR3 sequence (DNA): TGTGCCAGCAGCCCCGGGGGCCCAAGCACAGATACGCAGTATTTT. Full variable domain (outside the CDR3, taken from reference TRBV7-9 and TRBJ2-3): DTGVSQNPRHKITKRGQNVTFRCDPISEHNRLYWYRQTLGQGPEFLTYFQNEAQLEKSRLLSDRFSAERPKGSFSTLEIQRTEQGDSAMYLCASSPGGPSTDTQYFGPGTRLTVL.

The rearrangement uses TRBV7-9 and TRBJ2-6, with D unresolved. The germline gives CDR1 SEHNR, CDR2 FQNEAQ (reference sequence). V dropped 1 base and J dropped 5 bases, with 3 bases sitting between them. This CDR3 comprises 13 residues. The DNA for the CDR3 is TGTGCCAGCAGCTTAGAGTGGGCCAACGTCCTGACTTTC. Encoded protein: CASSLEWANVLTF.

The rearrangement uses TRBV11-3 and TRBJ2-7; 8 nucleotides align to TRBD1. V trimming: 6 bases; J trimming: 3 bases; junction bases outside the gene matches: 7. The CDR3 contains 14 residues. Germline V lookup: CDR1 SGHNT, CDR2 YENEEA. The CDR3 DNA sequence: TGTGCCAGCAGTGTGGGGGACAGGAGCTACGAGCAGTACTTC. It yields the protein CASSVGDRSYEQYF.

Here the CDR3 reads CASSYSSAAEQYF. CDR3 nucleotides: TGTGCCAGCAGTTACTCGTCGGCGGCCGAGCAGTACTTC. The chain recombines TRBV6-5 with TRBJ2-7; D remains unclear. V dropped 0 bases and J dropped 6 bases, with 9 bases sitting between them. CDR1 is MNHEY and CDR2 is SVGAGI in the germline V gene. This CDR3 has 13 amino acids.

V gene TRBV7-3 combines with J gene TRBJ1-1, with no clear D. Per germline, CDR1 SGHTA and CDR2 FQGTGA. This CDR3 has 13 amino acids. V was cut by 3 bases and J by 2 bases, with 7 bases left in between. DNA of the CDR3: TGTGCCAGCAGCTTCCAAGGAAACACTGAAGCTTTCTTT. Amino acids: CASSFQGNTEAFF.

The V call is TRBV4-3, the J call TRBJ1-4; 9 nucleotides align to TRBD1. The CDR3 has 16 amino acids. The germline gives CDR1 LGHNA, CDR2 YSLEER. The V and J ends lost 0 bases and 3 bases, in that order; junction bases with no gene match: 2. The CDR3 DNA reads TGCGCCAGCAGCCAAGAGGGACAGGGATCTAATGAAAAACTGTTTTTT. Translated, it gives CASSQEGQGSNEKLFF.

This clone was picked up a small number of times. The chain is built from TRBV30 and TRBJ1-1; 10 bases align to TRBD1. Germline CDR1 GTSNPN, CDR2 SVGIG (reference sequence). The J segment lost 0 bases and the V segment lost 2 bases, leaving 9 bases of the junction unmatched. There are 17 residues in the CDR3. The CDR3 coding sequence is TGTGCCTGGAGTTCCTCGACAGGGGGCGCGGTGAACACTGAAGCTTTCTTT. This sequence encodes CAWSSSTGGAVNTEAFF.

The V gene is TRBV25-1, the J gene TRBJ2-5; D not certain. The J call may not be correct, given that the DNA end is closer to TRBJ2-7. Germline loops: CDR1 MGHDK, CDR2 SYGVNS. The CDR3 runs 11 residues. The CDR3 DNA reads TGTGCCAGCAGTACAATCTACGAGCAGTACTTC. Translating it yields CASSTIYEQYF.

The chain combines TRBV9 with TRBJ2-7; D is unclear. CDR1 is SGDLS and CDR2 is YYNGEE in the germline V gene. This CDR3 contains 16 residues. V was pared by 4 bases and J by 2 bases, with 19 bases between. This CDR3 reads CASSPHGSRETYEQYF. The CDR3, as DNA: TGTGCCAGCAGCCCACACGGGTCACGCGAGACCTACGAGCAGTACTTC.

The sample holds a few counts of this clone. This chain links TRBV2 with TRBJ1-6, with D unclear. The CDR3 covers 14 residues. V shed 4 bases and J shed 0 bases, with 4 bases lying between them. Germline V gene lookup returns CDR1 SNHLY and CDR2 FYNNEI. CDR3 DNA sequence: TGTGCCAGCAGTGTAGACTCCTATAATTCACCCCTCCACTTT. It yields the protein CASSVDSYNSPLHF.

The V and J genes are TRBV5-1 and TRBJ2-7, with D possibly being TRBD1 (8 bases). The germline CDR1 and CDR2 sequences are SGHRS and YFSETQ. The CDR3 runs 13 residues. Trimming cost V 4 bases and J 7 bases, with 15 bases left between them. The CDR3 here is CASSQQGGNEQYF. For the CDR3, the DNA is TGCGCCAGCAGCCAACAGGGGGGGAATGAGCAGTACTTC.

V usage is TRBV5-1 and J usage is TRBJ2-1, with a tentative D call TRBD1 (6 bases). Germline V gene lookup returns CDR1 SGHRS and CDR2 YFSETQ. The ends were cut back, 4 bases at V and 5 bases at J, with 13 bases in the middle. There are 14 residues in the CDR3. The CDR3 loop is CASSARDNDNEQFF. CDR3 DNA sequence: TGCGCCAGCAGCGCTCGGGACAATGACAATGAGCAGTTCTTC.

V is TRBV4-2 and J is TRBJ1-3; D uncertain. The germline gives CDR1 LGHNA, CDR2 YNFKEQ. Trimming removed 4 bases at V and 0 bases at J, with 16 bases between. This CDR3 is 17 amino acids long. The CDR3: CASSPSLGGYSGNTIYF. The CDR3 DNA reads as TGTGCCAGCAGCCCTTCCCTCGGCGGGTACTCTGGAAACACCATATATTTT.

The chain employs TRBV7-2 and TRBJ2-7, with TRBD2 as a possible D gene (7 bases). CDR1 SGHTA and CDR2 FQGNSA come from the germline V gene. Trimming took 2 bases from V and 6 from J, leaving 14 bases between them. This CDR3 spans 14 amino acids. This CDR3 is CASSLRGGAIEQYF. The CDR3 coding sequence is TGTGCCAGCAGCTTACGAGGGGGGGCAATCGAGCAGTACTTC.

The CDR3 DNA sequence: TGTGCCTGGGCGGGACAGACACTCTATAATTCACCCCTCCACTTT. Its translation is CAWAGQTLYNSPLHF. V and J are TRBV30 and TRBJ1-6; TRBD1 aligns across 7 bases. This CDR3 comprises 15 residues. The V gene's germline CDR1 is GTSNPN and CDR2 SVGIG (reference sequence). The V and J ends lost 5 bases and 3 bases, in that order; junction bases with no gene match: 7.

The chain recombines TRBV5-8 with TRBJ2-5; D not certain. Matching the DNA end better, TRBJ2-7 makes the J call doubtful. Per germline, CDR1 SGHTS and CDR2 YDEGEE. This CDR3 region has 13 residues. The CDR3 nucleotides are TGTGCCAGCAGCGGCAGAGACTCCTACGAGCAGTACTTC. This translates into CASSGRDSYEQYF.

The genes are TRBV28 and TRBJ2-4; 7 bases agree with TRBD2. The junction had 3 bases not matched to a gene; V was cut back by 3 bases and J by 1 base. The CDR3 has 15 amino acids. CDR1 MDHEN and CDR2 SYDVKM come from the germline V gene. The CDR3 DNA reads TGTGCCAGCAGTTTGCGGGAGCGCGCCAAAAACATTCAGTACTTC. The encoded protein is CASSLRERAKNIQYF.

The genes are TRBV5-5 and TRBJ1-1; no definite D call. The CDR3 loop spans 14 amino acids. Germline V lookup: CDR1 SGHKS, CDR2 YYEKEE (reference sequence). Trimming removed 4 bases from V and 5 bases from J, with 15 bases in between. CDR3 sequence (DNA): TGTGCCAGCAGCCCGACCGTTCGTGAAACTGAAGCTTTCTTT. This encodes CASSPTVRETEAFF.

CDR3 amino acids: CASSRDSNTGELFF. The CDR3 DNA is TGTGCCAGCAGCCGGGACAGTAACACCGGGGAGCTGTTTTTT. V gene TRBV14 combines with J gene TRBJ2-2; 7 nucleotides align to TRBD1. Trimming took 4 bases from V and 2 from J; bases not matched to a gene: 1. The CDR3 contains 14 residues. The germline CDR1 and CDR2 sequences are SGHDN and FVKESK.

The gene calls are TRBV11-2 and TRBJ2-1; 10 bases line up with TRBD2. The germline V gene has CDR1 SGHAT and CDR2 FQNNGV. V was clipped by 4 bases and J by 7 bases; unmatched bases: 16. This CDR3 spans 18 amino acids. CDR3 residues: CASSSYDRVAGGRNEQFF. The CDR3, as DNA: TGTGCCAGCAGCTCCTACGACCGGGTAGCGGGGGGCCGGAATGAGCAGTTCTTC.

The V gene is TRBV7-2, the J gene TRBJ1-1, with 8 bases that match TRBD1. V gave up 6 bases and J gave up 1 base; unmatched junction bases: 7. The germline CDR1 and CDR2 sequences are SGHTA and FQGNSA. This CDR3 has 15 residues. The CDR3, as DNA: TGTGCCAGCAGTTCAAGGACAGGGCAGAACACTGAAGCTTTCTTT. This encodes CASSSRTGQNTEAFF.

The chain joins TRBV11-2 to TRBJ2-6, with D perhaps matching TRBD1 (6 bases). The V and J ends lost 5 bases and 1 base respectively, with 12 bases between them. The CDR3 contains 16 residues. Germline V CDR1 and CDR2: SGHAT, FQNNGV. For the CDR3, the DNA is TGTGCCAGCAGCCCGGACAGTCGGTCTGGGGCCAACGTCCTGACTTTC. Its protein is CASSPDSRSGANVLTF.

V is TRBV6-4 and J is TRBJ2-3, with D maybe TRBD2 (6 bases). The V end was cut by 3 bases, the J end by 0 bases, with 10 bases between. CDR1 is MRHNA, CDR2 SNTAGT, per germline. CDR3 length: 15 residues. Written as DNA, the CDR3 is TGTGCCAGCAGTGAGACCGGGGGAAGCACAGATACGCAGTATTTT. This gives the protein CASSETGGSTDTQYF.

The V call is TRBV7-2, the J call TRBJ1-3; 7 nucleotides align to TRBD1. CDR3 length equals 14 residues. Germline V gene lookup returns CDR1 SGHTA and CDR2 FQGNSA. V was pared by 3 bases and J by 8 bases, with 7 bases of the junction left unmatched. The CDR3 protein is CASSLGTASDTIYF. The CDR3 DNA is TGTGCCAGCAGCTTGGGGACAGCGTCTGACACCATATATTTT.

This chain joins TRBV7-9 and TRBJ1-2; 7 nucleotides agree with TRBD1. There are 15 residues in the CDR3. Germline loops: CDR1 SEHNR, CDR2 FQNEAQ (reference sequence). After removal of 5 bases from V and 6 bases from J, the junction contained 12 bases not matched to a gene. The DNA of the CDR3 is TGTGCCAGCAGCCTCGGGGAGGGGGCTCGGAATGGCTACACCTTC. This codes for CASSLGEGARNGYTF. Filled out from reference TRBV7-9 and TRBJ1-2, the complete variable domain reads DTGVSQNPRHKITKRGQNVTFRCDPISEHNRLYWYRQTLGQGPEFLTYFQNEAQLEKSRLLSDRFSAERPKGSFSTLEIQRTEQGDSAMYLCASSLGEGARNGYTFGSGTRLTVV.

CDR3 nucleotide sequence: TGCGCCAGCAGTTCCCCCCAGGGAACTAGCACAGATACGCAGTATTTT. Its translation: CASSSPQGTSTDTQYF. This sequence joins TRBV10-1 and TRBJ2-3, with TRBD1 as a possible D gene (5 bases). This CDR3 has 16 residues. Trimming stripped 5 bases from V and 0 bases from J, with 15 bases between. CDR1 WNHNN and CDR2 SYGVQD come from the germline V gene (reference sequence).

This clone was picked up one time. This chain joins TRBV5-1 and TRBJ2-3, with 12 bases matching TRBD2. There are 17 residues in the CDR3. J was trimmed by 6 bases and V by 4 bases; bases with no gene match: 12. Germline lookup yields CDR1 SGHRS and CDR2 YFSETQ. The CDR3 is CASSPPLAGGEGDTQYF. The CDR3 coding sequence is TGCGCCAGCAGCCCCCCACTAGCGGGGGGTGAGGGGGATACGCAGTATTTT.